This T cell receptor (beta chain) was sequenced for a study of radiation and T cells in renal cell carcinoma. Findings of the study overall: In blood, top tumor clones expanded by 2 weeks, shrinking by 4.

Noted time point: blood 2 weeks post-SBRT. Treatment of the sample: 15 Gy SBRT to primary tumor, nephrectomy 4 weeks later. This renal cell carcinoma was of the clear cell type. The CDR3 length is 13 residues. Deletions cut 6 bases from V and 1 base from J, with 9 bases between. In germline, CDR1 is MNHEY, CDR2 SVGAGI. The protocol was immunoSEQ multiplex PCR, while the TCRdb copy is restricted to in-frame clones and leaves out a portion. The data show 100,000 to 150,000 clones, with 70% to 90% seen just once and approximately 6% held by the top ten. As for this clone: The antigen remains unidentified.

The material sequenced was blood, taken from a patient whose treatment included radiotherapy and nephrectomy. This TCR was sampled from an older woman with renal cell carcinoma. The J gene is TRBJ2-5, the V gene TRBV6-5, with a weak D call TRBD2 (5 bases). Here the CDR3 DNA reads TGTGCCAGCAGACGGAGGTCCCAAGAGACCCAGTACTTC. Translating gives CASRRRSQETQYF.